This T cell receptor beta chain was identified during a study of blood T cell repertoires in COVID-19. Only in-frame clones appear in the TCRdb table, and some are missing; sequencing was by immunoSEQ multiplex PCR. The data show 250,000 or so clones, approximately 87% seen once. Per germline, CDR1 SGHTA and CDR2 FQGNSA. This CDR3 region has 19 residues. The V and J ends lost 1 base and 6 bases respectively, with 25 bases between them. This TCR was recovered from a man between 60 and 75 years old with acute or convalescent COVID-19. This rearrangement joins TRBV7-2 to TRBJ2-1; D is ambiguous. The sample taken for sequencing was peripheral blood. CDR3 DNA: TGTGCCAGCAGCTTAGTATTGGCGTACTCGGATTTCAGAGGCAATGAGCAGTTCTTC. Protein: CASSLVLAYSDFRGNEQFF.